This T cell receptor beta chain stems from a study of identical twins. Study-wide points: Researchers reported excess low generation probability among twin-shared out-of-frame alpha sequences.

This clonotype was recorded many times. Its specificity is not known. MiXCR was run by TCRdb on the 5' RACE reads, yielding one entry per CDR3 protein. The data hold a few hundred thousand distinct CDR3 sequences, with roughly 10% observed a single time. Deletions cut 1 base from V and 15 bases from J, with 14 bases between. Germline CDR1 and CDR2: SGHRS and YFSETQ. The CDR3 is made up of 12 amino acids. This chain links TRBV5-1 with TRBJ2-1; the D call may be TRBD1 or TRBD2 (6 bases each). The specimen sequenced was naive T cells sorted from blood. This TCR derives from a woman aged 50 to 60 in good health. The CDR3 nucleotides are TGCGCCAGCAGCTTGTACGGGGGCAATCGGTTCTTC. Translated, it gives CASSLYGGNRFF.